The 22 T cell receptor beta chains in this list originate from one sample, sequenced in a study of response to subunit inactivated influenza vaccine (dated by TCRdb to between 2017 and 2018). Libraries came from RT-PCR. TCRdb names Illumina HiSeq 2500 as the instrument used. Starting from the raw public reads, TCRdb applied fastp trimming at Q25, assembled clones with MiXCR and retained in-frame beta chains. Each entry is one CDR3 protein sequence, shown with its most common DNA and genes. Recorded for this sample are some 500,000 distinct CDR3 sequences; over 25% of them occurred a single time. 1.5% to 2% of the sample is in the top ten clones. This sample comprised CD4+ T cells sorted from PBMCs, obtained roughly 5 days after vaccination. Receptors originate from a man aged 45-65 years who received an inactivated influenza vaccine. Donor details come from another sample of the same person, matched by shared clones.

This clonotype was seen only a few times. The V gene is TRBV29-1, the J gene TRBJ2-7; 11 positions agree with TRBD2. This CDR3 has 14 amino acids. Germline-derived CDR1 and CDR2 are SQVTM and ANQGSEA. Losses at the gene ends were 6 bases for V and 1 base for J; bases not matched to a gene: 5. This chain's CDR3 is CSVGTSGRSYEQYF. DNA of the CDR3: TGCAGCGTCGGGACTAGCGGCCGGTCCTACGAGCAGTACTTC.

This rearrangement joins TRBV6-1 to TRBJ1-2, with a tentative D call TRBD1 (5 bases). Germline assignment: CDR1 MNHNS and CDR2 SASEGT. V shed 6 bases and J shed 4 bases, with 15 bases lying between them. This CDR3 has 14 amino acids. The DNA of the CDR3 is TGTGCCAGCAGCCACGGGACTCACCTCTATGGCTACACCTTC. Translating gives CASSHGTHLYGYTF.

The V call is TRBV12-3 or TRBV12-4, the J call TRBJ2-1; 7 bases are shared with TRBD1. Germline trimming cut 5 bases from V and 6 bases from J; bases unmatched to any gene: 10. The CDR3 is 15 residues long. CDR3 loop: CASSDPGTARNEQFF. In DNA form, the CDR3 reads TGTGCCAGCAGTGATCCCGGGACAGCCCGCAATGAGCAGTTCTTC.

The rearrangement joins TRBV12-3 or TRBV12-4 to TRBJ1-1; D gene unclear. The CDR3 is made up of 11 amino acids. V was trimmed by 4 bases and J by 4 bases, leaving 4 bases between them. CDR3 sequence: CASSSTTEAFF. The DNA for the CDR3 is TGTGCCAGCAGTTCGACCACTGAAGCTTTCTTT.

This clonotype was picked up a small number of times. The chain couples TRBV12-3 or TRBV12-4 to TRBJ2-1, with 12 bases lining up with TRBD2. The CDR3 extends over 15 amino acids. Trimming cost V 6 bases and J 7 bases; bases outside gene matches: 7. The CDR3 sequence: CASRGGTSGRNEQFF. CDR3 DNA: TGTGCCAGCAGGGGAGGGACTAGCGGGCGGAATGAGCAGTTCTTC.

J is TRBJ1-1 and V is TRBV6-5; 7 nucleotides align to TRBD1. Germline loops: CDR1 MNHEY, CDR2 SVGAGI. This CDR3 has 14 residues. V was pared by 2 bases and J by 3 bases, with 3 bases of the junction left unmatched. In nucleotides, the CDR3 is TGTGCCAGCAGTTACCGACAGGGTTACACTGAAGCTTTCTTT. Translating gives CASSYRQGYTEAFF.

Only a few counts were recorded for this clonotype. This chain uses TRBV11-1 with TRBJ2-6; the D gene is possibly TRBD2 (5 bases). The CDR3 consists of 17 residues. Germline V lookup: CDR1 SGHAT, CDR2 FQDESV (reference sequence). V was pared by 5 bases and J by 2 bases, with 16 bases between. The DNA for the CDR3 is TGTGCCAGCAGCCCGGAGAGGGAGAGGGCTGGGGCCAACGTCCTGACTTTC. Translating it yields CASSPERERAGANVLTF. The entire variable domain, with the rest obtained from reference TRBV11-1 and TRBJ2-6, is as follows: EAEVAQSPRYKITEKSQAVAFWCDPISGHATLYWYRQILGQGPELLVQFQDESVVDDSQLPKDRFSAERLKGVDSTLKIQPAELGDSAMYLCASSPERERAGANVLTFGAGSRLTVL.

This clonotype was counted a few times. The V call is TRBV18, the J call TRBJ2-5, with D maybe TRBD1 (7 bases). This CDR3 has 15 residues. In germline, CDR1 is KGHSH, CDR2 LQKENI. V was clipped by 4 bases and J by 5 bases, with 17 bases between them. The CDR3 DNA sequence: TGTGCCAGCTCACAGACGGAGGGGGCCAGGGAGACCCAGTACTTC. Residues: CASSQTEGARETQYF.

This clonotype was detected a few times. The chain couples TRBV20-1 to TRBJ1-1; D unclear. The CDR3 contains 14 residues. The V and J ends lost 5 bases and 5 bases respectively, with 18 bases between them. Per germline, CDR1 DFQATT and CDR2 SNEGSKA (reference sequence). This CDR3 reads CSAHAWAIATEAFF. The CDR3 nucleotides read TGCAGTGCTCACGCCTGGGCTATTGCGACTGAAGCTTTCTTT.

This clonotype has a handful of counts. CDR3 loop: CASSLVTGGREQYF. In DNA form, the CDR3 reads TGCGCCAGCAGCTTGGTTACAGGGGGAAGGGAGCAGTACTTC. The rearrangement links TRBV5-1 to TRBJ2-7, with TRBD1 matching 8 bases. Germline CDR1 and CDR2: SGHRS and YFSETQ. V dropped 0 bases and J dropped 7; count of bases not matched to a gene: 6. The CDR3 contains 14 residues.

The chain joins TRBV15 to TRBJ2-6; maybe TRBD1 (5 bases). Trimming shortened V by 6 bases and J by 0 bases, and 12 bases separated the two germline ends. Per the germline V gene, CDR1 is LNHNV and CDR2 is YYDKDF (reference sequence). The CDR3 is 16 amino acids. As DNA, the CDR3 is TGTGCCACCAGGCCGACAGTCGACTCTGGGGCCAACGTCCTGACTTTC. This gives the protein CATRPTVDSGANVLTF.

V and J are TRBV10-3 and TRBJ2-2; weak D call: TRBD1 (5 bases). Trimming stripped 4 bases from V and 6 bases from J, with 9 bases between. Germline V gene sequence: CDR1 ENHRY, CDR2 SYGVKD. This CDR3 region has 13 residues. The CDR3 DNA follows: TGTGCCATCAGTGGGCGACAGCCCGGGGAGCTGTTTTTT. Translation gives CAISGRQPGELFF.

The J gene is TRBJ2-1, the V gene TRBV28, with 8 bases that match TRBD2. V shed 4 bases, J shed 4 bases, and the junction held 12 bases outside the gene matches. CDR3 length equals 17 residues. Germline values: CDR1 MDHEN, CDR2 SYDVKM. CDR3 nucleotides: TGTGCCAGCAGTTCCTCTGTCACCAGCGGGGGTTACAATGAGCAGTTCTTC. Translating gives CASSSSVTSGGYNEQFF.

This clonotype was seen repeatedly, ten times or more. One junction end does not reproduce the germline sequence, and a read error may be involved. The chain recombines TRBV12-3 or TRBV12-4 with TRBJ2-5, with 7 bases that match TRBD2. This CDR3 comprises 14 residues. The CDR3 nucleotides are TGTGCCAGCAGCTTAGCGGGCGGACAAGAGACCCAGTACTTC. This codes for CASSLAGGQETQYF.

The rearrangement joins TRBV5-1 to TRBJ2-3; TRBD2 aligns across 7 bases. The V and J ends lost 3 bases and 1 base, in that order; junction bases with no gene match: 8. CDR1 and CDR2 (germline): SGHRS, YFSETQ. This CDR3 has 16 amino acids. The CDR3 here is CASSSAIAGRTDTQYF. The DNA for the CDR3 is TGCGCCAGCAGCTCGGCCATAGCGGGTCGCACAGATACGCAGTATTTT.

The chain employs TRBV27 and TRBJ1-2; D is undetermined. Germline CDR1 reads MNHEY; CDR2 reads SMNVEV (reference sequence). The CDR3 sequence is 13 residues long. Trimming took off 6 bases at V and 6 bases at J, with 14 bases between the two ends. In nucleotides, the CDR3 is TGTGCCAGCAGCCCCATGGGGTATGATGGCTACACCTTC. Residues: CASSPMGYDGYTF.

The rearrangement uses TRBV20-1 and TRBJ1-6, with TRBD1 matching over 8 bases. This CDR3 has 15 residues. Per germline, CDR1 DFQATT and CDR2 SNEGSKA (reference sequence). J lost 10 bases, V lost 5 bases, and 13 bases had no gene match. CDR3 DNA sequence: TGCAGTGCTCCTCACTTCGGACAGGGAATCTCACCCCTCCACTTT. This translates into CSAPHFGQGISPLHF.

The CDR3 nucleotides are TGTGCCACCAGCAGGAGCTTTAGCGGGGGCCTACAAGAGACCCAGTACTTC. This translates into CATSRSFSGGLQETQYF. V gene TRBV15 combines with J gene TRBJ2-5; 9 bases agree with TRBD2. CDR1 and CDR2 (germline): LNHNV, YYDKDF (reference sequence). Trimming cost V 3 bases and J 2 bases; bases outside gene matches: 10. The CDR3 contains 17 residues.

This clonotype was seen just once. The chain links TRBV5-1 to TRBJ2-1; 9 nucleotides align to TRBD1. The V gene's germline CDR1 is SGHRS and CDR2 YFSETQ. CDR3 length: 15 residues. J lost 3 bases, V lost 4 bases, and 5 bases had no gene match. CDR3 DNA sequence: TGCGCCAGCAGCACGCAGGGACAGGGCTACAATGAGCAGTTCTTC. It encodes CASSTQGQGYNEQFF.

A single count supports this clonotype. This may come from a read error, since a much larger clone is one base off. This chain joins TRBV10-3 and TRBJ1-5, with D maybe TRBD1 (5 bases). The CDR3 contains 14 residues. Per the germline V gene, CDR1 is ENHRY and CDR2 is SYGVKD. CDR3 DNA sequence: TGTGCCATCAGTGAGGGGCAGGGAAATCAGCCCAAGCATTTT. It yields the protein CAISEGQGNQPKHF.

Only a few counts were recorded for this clonotype. The J gene is TRBJ1-2, the V gene TRBV6-1; no clear D gene. CDR1 and CDR2 from the germline V gene are MNHNS and SASEGT. The CDR3 sequence is 11 residues long. The V and J ends lost 10 bases and 5 bases respectively, with 11 bases between them. CDR3 protein: CATSGIYGYTF. For the CDR3, the DNA is TGTGCCACCTCGGGGATTTATGGCTACACCTTC.

The rearrangement uses TRBV4-2 and TRBJ2-2, with 8 bases matching TRBD1. The CDR3 extends over 15 amino acids. V trimming: 0 bases; J trimming: 4 bases; junction bases outside the gene matches: 1. Germline V gene lookup returns CDR1 LGHNA and CDR2 YNFKEQ. The DNA for the CDR3 is TGTGCCAGCAGCCAAGAGGACAGGGTCACCGGGGAGCTGTTTTTT. It specifies CASSQEDRVTGELFF.